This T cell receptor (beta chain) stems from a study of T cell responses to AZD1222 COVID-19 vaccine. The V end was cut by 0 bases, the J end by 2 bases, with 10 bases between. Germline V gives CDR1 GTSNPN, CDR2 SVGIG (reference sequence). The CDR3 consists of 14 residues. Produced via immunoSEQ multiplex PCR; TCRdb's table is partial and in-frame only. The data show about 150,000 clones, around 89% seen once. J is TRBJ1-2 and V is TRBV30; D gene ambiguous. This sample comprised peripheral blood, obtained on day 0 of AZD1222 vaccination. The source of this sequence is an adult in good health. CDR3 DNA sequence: TGTGCCTGGAGTGTACGAACGGGGAACTATGGCTACACCTTC. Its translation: CAWSVRTGNYGYTF.